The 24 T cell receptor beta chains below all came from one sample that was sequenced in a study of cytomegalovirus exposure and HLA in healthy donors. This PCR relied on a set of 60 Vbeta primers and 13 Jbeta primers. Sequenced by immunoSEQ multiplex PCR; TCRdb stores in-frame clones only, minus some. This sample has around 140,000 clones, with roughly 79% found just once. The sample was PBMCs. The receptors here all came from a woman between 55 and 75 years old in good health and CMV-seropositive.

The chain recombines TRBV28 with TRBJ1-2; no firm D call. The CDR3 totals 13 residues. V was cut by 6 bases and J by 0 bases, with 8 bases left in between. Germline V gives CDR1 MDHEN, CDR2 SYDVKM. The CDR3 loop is CASRLPANYGYTF. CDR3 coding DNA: TGTGCCAGCAGGCTCCCGGCTAACTATGGCTACACCTTC.

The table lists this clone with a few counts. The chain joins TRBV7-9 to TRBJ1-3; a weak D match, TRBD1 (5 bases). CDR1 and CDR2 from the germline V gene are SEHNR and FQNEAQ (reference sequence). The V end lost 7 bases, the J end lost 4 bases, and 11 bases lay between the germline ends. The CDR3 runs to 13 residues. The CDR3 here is CASMGGYGNTIYF. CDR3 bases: TGTGCCAGCATGGGGGGGTACGGAAACACCATATATTTT.

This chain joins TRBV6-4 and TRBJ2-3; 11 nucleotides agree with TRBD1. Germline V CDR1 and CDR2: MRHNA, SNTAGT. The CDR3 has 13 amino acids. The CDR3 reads CASGQGARDTQYF. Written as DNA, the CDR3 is TGTGCAAGCGGACAGGGGGCGAGAGATACGCAGTATTTT.

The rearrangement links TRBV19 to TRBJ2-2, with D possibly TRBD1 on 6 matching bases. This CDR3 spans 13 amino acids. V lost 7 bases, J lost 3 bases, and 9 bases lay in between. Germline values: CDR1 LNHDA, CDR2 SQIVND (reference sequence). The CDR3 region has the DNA TGTGCCAGTAACAGGGTTGACACCGGGGAGCTGTTTTTT. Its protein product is CASNRVDTGELFF.

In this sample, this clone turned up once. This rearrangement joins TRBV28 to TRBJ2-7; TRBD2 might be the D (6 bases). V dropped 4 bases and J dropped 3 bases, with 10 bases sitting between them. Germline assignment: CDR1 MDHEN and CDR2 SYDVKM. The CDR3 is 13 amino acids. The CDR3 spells CASSWGDFYEQYF. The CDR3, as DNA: TGTGCCAGCAGTTGGGGGGACTTCTACGAGCAGTACTTC.

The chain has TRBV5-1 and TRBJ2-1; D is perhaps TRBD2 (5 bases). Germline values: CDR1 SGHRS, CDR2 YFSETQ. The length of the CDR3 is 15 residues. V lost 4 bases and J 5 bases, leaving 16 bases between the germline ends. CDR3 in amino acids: CASSIRALRDNEQFF. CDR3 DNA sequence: TGCGCCAGCAGCATCCGGGCCCTGAGGGACAATGAGCAGTTCTTC. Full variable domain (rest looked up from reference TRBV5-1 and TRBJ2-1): KAGVTQTPRYLIKTRGQQVTLSCSPISGHRSVSWYQQTPGQGLQFLFEYFSETQRNKGNFPGRFSGRQFSNSRSEMNVSTLELGDSALYLCASSIRALRDNEQFFGPGTRLTVL.

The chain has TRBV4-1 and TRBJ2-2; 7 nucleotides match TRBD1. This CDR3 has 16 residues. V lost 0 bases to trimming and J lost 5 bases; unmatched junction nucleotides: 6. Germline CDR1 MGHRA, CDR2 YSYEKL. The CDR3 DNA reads TGCGCCAGCAGCCAAGAAGGTACAGGGGTAACCGGGGAGCTGTTTTTT. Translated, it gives CASSQEGTGVTGELFF.

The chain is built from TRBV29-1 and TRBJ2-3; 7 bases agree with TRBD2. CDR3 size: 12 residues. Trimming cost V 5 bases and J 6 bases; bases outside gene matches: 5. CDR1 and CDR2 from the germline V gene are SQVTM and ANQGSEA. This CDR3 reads CSVQTSLDTQYF. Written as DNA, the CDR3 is TGCAGCGTTCAGACTAGCTTGGATACGCAGTATTTT.

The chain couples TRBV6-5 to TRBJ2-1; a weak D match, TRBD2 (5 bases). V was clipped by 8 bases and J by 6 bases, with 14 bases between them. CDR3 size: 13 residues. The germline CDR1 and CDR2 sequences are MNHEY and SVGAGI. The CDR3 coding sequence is TGTGCCAGCTGGGAGTTAGGTTTCAATGAGCAGTTCTTC. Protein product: CASWELGFNEQFF.

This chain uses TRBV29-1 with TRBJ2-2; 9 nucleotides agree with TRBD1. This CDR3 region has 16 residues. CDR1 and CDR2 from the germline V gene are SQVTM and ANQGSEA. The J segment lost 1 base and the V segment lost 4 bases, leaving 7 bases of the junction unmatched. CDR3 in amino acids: CSVVPPGQGNTGELFF. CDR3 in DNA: TGCAGCGTTGTCCCTCCGGGACAGGGGAACACCGGGGAGCTGTTTTTT.

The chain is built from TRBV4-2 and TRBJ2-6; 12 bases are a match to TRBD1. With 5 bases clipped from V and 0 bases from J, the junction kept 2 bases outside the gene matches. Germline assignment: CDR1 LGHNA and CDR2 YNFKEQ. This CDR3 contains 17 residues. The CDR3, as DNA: TGTGCCAGCAGCGGGGGACAGGGGGCCTCTGGGGCCAACGTCCTGACTTTC. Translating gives CASSGGQGASGANVLTF.

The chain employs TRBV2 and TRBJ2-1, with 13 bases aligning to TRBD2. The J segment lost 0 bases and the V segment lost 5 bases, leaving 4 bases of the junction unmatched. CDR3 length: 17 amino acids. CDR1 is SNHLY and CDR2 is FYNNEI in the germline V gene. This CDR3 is CASSLRTSGSSYNEQFF. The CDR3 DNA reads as TGTGCCAGCAGTTTAAGGACTAGCGGGAGCTCCTACAATGAGCAGTTCTTC.

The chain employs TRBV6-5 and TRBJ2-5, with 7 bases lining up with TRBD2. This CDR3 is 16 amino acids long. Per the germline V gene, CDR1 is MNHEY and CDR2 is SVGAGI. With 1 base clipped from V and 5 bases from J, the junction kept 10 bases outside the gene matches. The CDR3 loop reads CASSYLGAGARETQYF. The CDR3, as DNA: TGTGCCAGCAGTTACTTGGGCGCGGGAGCACGGGAGACCCAGTACTTC.

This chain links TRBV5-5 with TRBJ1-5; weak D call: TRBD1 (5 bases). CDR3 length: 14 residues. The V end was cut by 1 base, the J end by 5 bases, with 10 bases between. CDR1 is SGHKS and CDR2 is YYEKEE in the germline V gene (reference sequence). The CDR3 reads CASSLFPGDQPQHF. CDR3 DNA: TGTGCCAGCAGCTTGTTCCCGGGGGATCAGCCCCAGCATTTT.

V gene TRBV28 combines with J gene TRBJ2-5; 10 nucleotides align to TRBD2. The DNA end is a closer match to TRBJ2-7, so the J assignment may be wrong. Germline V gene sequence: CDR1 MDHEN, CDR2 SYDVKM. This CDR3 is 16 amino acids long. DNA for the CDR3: TGTGCCAGCAGTTCTACGGCTAGCGGGAGATCCTACGAGCAGTACTTC. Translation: CASSSTASGRSYEQYF.

This CDR3 is CASSSGGGRGYTF. The DNA of the CDR3 is TGTGCCAGCAGTTCCGGAGGGGGCCGGGGCTACACCTTC. The chain uses TRBV28 and TRBJ1-2; 7 bases are a match to TRBD1. CDR3 length: 13 amino acids. Germline CDR1 is MDHEN and CDR2 is SYDVKM. With 4 bases clipped from V and 8 bases from J, the junction kept 7 bases outside the gene matches.

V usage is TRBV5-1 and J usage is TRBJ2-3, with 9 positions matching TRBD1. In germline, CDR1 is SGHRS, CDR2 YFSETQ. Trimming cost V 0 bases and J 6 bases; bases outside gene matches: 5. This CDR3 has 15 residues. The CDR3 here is CASSLGQGDMDTQYF. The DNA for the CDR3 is TGCGCCAGCAGCTTGGGACAGGGGGATATGGATACGCAGTATTTT. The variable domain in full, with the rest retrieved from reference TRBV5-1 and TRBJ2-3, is KAGVTQTPRYLIKTRGQQVTLSCSPISGHRSVSWYQQTPGQGLQFLFEYFSETQRNKGNFPGRFSGRQFSNSRSEMNVSTLELGDSALYLCASSLGQGDMDTQYFGPGTRLTVL.

This CDR3 reads CAISGAVVGYTF. Here the CDR3 DNA reads TGTGCCATCAGTGGGGCAGTAGTAGGCTACACCTTC. This chain links TRBV10-3 with TRBJ1-2, with D uncertain. The CDR3 consists of 12 residues. The germline gives CDR1 ENHRY, CDR2 SYGVKD. Trimming removed 4 bases at V and 8 bases at J, with 11 bases between.

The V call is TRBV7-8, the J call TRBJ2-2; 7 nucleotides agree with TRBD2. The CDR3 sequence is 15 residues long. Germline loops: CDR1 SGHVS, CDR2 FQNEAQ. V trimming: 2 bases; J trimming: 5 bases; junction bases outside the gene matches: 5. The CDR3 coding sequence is TGTGCCAGCAGCTTATGGGCGGGAGAGACCGGGGAGCTGTTTTTT. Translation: CASSLWAGETGELFF.

The CDR3 coding sequence is TGTGCCAGCAAAACCCGAGGGGCTGGGGGGAGCAATCAGCCCCAGCATTTT. Translation gives CASKTRGAGGSNQPQHF. The chain is built from TRBV28 and TRBJ1-5, with D possibly TRBD1 on 5 matching bases. The length of the CDR3 is 17 residues. The germline V gene encodes CDR1 MDHEN and CDR2 SYDVKM. Between the trimmed V and J ends, which lost 7 bases and 1 base, there was a span of 20 bases. The full variable domain, in which reference TRBV28 and TRBJ1-5 provide the parts outside the CDR3, is DVKVTQSSRYLVKRTGEKVFLECVQDMDHENMFWYRQDPGLGLRLIYFSYDVKMKEKGDIPEGYSVSREKKERFSLILESASTNQTSMYLCASKTRGAGGSNQPQHFGDGTRLSIL.

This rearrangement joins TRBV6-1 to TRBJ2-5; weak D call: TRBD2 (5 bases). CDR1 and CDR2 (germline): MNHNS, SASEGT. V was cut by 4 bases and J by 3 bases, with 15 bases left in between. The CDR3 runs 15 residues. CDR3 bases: TGTGCCAGCAGTGGGCTACTAGGATGGGAAGAGACCCAGTACTTC. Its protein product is CASSGLLGWEETQYF.

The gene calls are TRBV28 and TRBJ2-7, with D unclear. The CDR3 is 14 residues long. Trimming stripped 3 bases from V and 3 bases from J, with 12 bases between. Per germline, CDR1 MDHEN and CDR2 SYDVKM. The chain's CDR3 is CASSFDRSYYEQYF. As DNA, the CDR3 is TGTGCCAGCAGTTTCGACCGGAGCTACTACGAGCAGTACTTC.

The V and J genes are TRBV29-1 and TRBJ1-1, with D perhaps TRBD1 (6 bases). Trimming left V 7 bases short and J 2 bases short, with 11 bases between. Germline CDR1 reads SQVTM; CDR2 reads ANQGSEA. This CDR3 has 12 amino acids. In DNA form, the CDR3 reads TGCAGCGGGGACACAGGTAACACTGAAGCTTTCTTT. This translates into CSGDTGNTEAFF.

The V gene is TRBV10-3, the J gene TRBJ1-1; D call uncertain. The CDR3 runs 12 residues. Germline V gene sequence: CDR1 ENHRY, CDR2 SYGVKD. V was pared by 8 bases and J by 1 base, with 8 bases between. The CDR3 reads CAIGQANTEAFF. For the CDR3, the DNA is TGTGCCATCGGTCAGGCGAACACTGAAGCTTTCTTT.